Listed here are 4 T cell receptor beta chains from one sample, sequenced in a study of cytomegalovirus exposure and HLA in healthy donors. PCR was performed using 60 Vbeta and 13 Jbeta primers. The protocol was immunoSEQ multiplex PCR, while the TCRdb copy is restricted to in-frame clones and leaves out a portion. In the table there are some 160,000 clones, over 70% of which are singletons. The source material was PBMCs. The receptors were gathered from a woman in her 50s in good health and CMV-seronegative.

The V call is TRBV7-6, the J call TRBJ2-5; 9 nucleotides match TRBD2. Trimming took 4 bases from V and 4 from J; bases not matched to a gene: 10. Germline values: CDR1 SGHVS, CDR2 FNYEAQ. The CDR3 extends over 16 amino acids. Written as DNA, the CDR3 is TGTGCCAGCAGCTCACCTCGCGGGAGGGACCCAGAGACCCAGTACTTC. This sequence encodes CASSSPRGRDPETQYF.

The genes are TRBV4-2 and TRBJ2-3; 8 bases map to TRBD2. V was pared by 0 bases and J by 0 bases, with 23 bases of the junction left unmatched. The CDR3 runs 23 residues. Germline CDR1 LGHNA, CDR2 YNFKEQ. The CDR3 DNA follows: TGTGCCAGCAGCCAAGAATTAACTAGCGGAGGTTTCTCTGCGGAGGTTAGCACAGATACGCAGTATTTT. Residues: CASSQELTSGGFSAEVSTDTQYF.

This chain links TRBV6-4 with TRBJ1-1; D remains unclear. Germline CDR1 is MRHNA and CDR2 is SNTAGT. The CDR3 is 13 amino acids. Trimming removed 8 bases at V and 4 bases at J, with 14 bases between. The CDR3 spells CASSVIRGTEAFF. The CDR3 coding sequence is TGTGCCAGCTCTGTCATTCGGGGCACTGAAGCTTTCTTT.

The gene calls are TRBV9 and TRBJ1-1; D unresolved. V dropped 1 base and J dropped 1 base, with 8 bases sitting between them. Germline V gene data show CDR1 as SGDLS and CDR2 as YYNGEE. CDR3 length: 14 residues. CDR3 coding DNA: TGTGCCAGCAGCGTATCCTCGCGGAACACTGAAGCTTTCTTT. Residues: CASSVSSRNTEAFF. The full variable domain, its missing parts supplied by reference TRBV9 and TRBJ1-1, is DSGVTQTPKHLITATGQRVTLRCSPRSGDLSVYWYQQSLDQGLQFLIQYYNGEERAKGNILERFSAQQFPDLHSELNLSSLELGDSALYFCASSVSSRNTEAFFGQGTRLTVV.